The clone carrying this T cell receptor (beta chain) was seen more than once but under ten times. Its antigen remains unknown. TCRdb re-analysed the 5' RACE reads in MiXCR, keeping a single row per CDR3 protein. This table has roughly 170,000 distinct CDR3 sequences, about 22% appearing once. This specimen comes from a study of T-cell memory formation after mild COVID-19. CDR1 is SGDLS, CDR2 YYNGEE, per germline. The CDR3 totals 15 residues. Trimming cost V 0 bases and J 2 bases, with 10 bases left between them. Findings of the study overall: Day 15 to 85 contracting clones showed balanced CD4/CD8; later expanders leaned CD4+.

The sequence was obtained from an adult woman who had mild COVID-19 (a few samples of this study predate the infection). Cell type and time point are not known. The material sequenced was PBMCs or a T cell subset sorted from them (not recorded which). This rearrangement joins TRBV9 to TRBJ2-3; TRBD2 is a possible D gene (5 bases). CDR3 coding DNA: TGTGCCAGCAGCGTAGAATCAGCGGCCACAGATACGCAGTATTTT. It translates to CASSVESAATDTQYF.